A selection of T cell receptor beta chains follows, all from one sample in a study of cytomegalovirus exposure and HLA in healthy donors. The assay was immunoSEQ multiplex PCR, and TCRdb's table has in-frame clones only and misses some. The sample contains around 160,000 clones, around 89% of which appear only once. Input material: PBMCs. The receptors were sampled from a man younger than 30 in good health and CMV-seronegative. CDR3s include the opening cysteine and the closing phenylalanine or tryptophan. A D gene is named only where the DNA matches it firmly. Clone size appears in some rows only: once, few, many, or a class for an expanded clone.

d_gene	abundance	v_gene	j_gene	CDR3nt	CDR3aa
.	.	TRBV6-5	TRBJ1-1	TGTGCCAGCAGTTACTCGAGTTATTGGAACACTGAAGCTTTCTTT	CASSYSSYWNTEAFF
TRBD2	.	TRBV6-5	TRBJ2-3	TGTGCCAGCAGTTTCCTTAGCGGGGGGGTATTAGATACGCAGTATTTT	CASSFLSGGVLDTQYF
.	.	TRBV7-8	TRBJ2-2	TGTGCCAGCAGCTTAGCTGGGGGCCATGACACCGGGGAGCTGTTTTTT	CASSLAGGHDTGELFF
TRBD2	once	TRBV6-5	TRBJ2-3	TGTGCCAGCAGTTCGCTAGCGGGGGGGCCGAAAGATACGCAGTATTTT	CASSSLAGGPKDTQYF
.	.	TRBV28	TRBJ1-2	TGTGCCAGCAGTTTTTCAGGGGATGGCTACACCTTC	CASSFSGDGYTF
.	once	TRBV5-4	TRBJ2-5	TGTGCCAGCAGCTTGGCCGGGACACTCCAAGAGACCCAGTACTTC	CASSLAGTLQETQYF
.	.	TRBV7-2	TRBJ2-3	TGTGCCAGCCCTTCCCTTGTGGGGGCCATAGGGACAGATACGCAGTATTTT	CASPSLVGAIGTDTQYF
.	.	TRBV5-1	TRBJ1-1	TGCGCCAGCACCGACGGAGGGACTGAAGCTTTCTTT	CASTDGGTEAFF
.	.	TRBV27	TRBJ1-5	TGTGCCAGCAGTTTTAACAGGATGGTGAGTCAGCCCCAGCATTTT	CASSFNRMVSQPQHF
TRBD1	few	TRBV7-2	TRBJ2-5	TGTGCCAGCAGCCAGAGACAGGGCCGAGAGACCCAGTACTTC	CASSQRQGRETQYF
TRBD2	.	TRBV5-1	TRBJ2-5	TGCGCCAGCAGCTTGGCCGCCGGGGGGCAAGAGACCCAGTACTTC	CASSLAAGGQETQYF
TRBD1	.	TRBV10-1	TRBJ1-1	TGCGCCAGCAGACCACAACAGGGGATGAACACTGAAGCTTTCTTT	CASRPQQGMNTEAFF
.	.	TRBV5-1	TRBJ1-1	TGCGCCAGCGGCCGACAGAAACAGAACACTGAAGCTTTCTTT	CASGRQKQNTEAFF
TRBD2	once	TRBV27	TRBJ2-1	TGTGCCAGCAGTCTTAGCGGGAGGGTGAATGAGCAGTTCTTC	CASSLSGRVNEQFF
.	.	TRBV11-2	TRBJ2-7	TGTGCCAGCAGCTTAGAAAACAGGGTTAAGTACTTC	CASSLENRVKYF
TRBD2	.	TRBV19	TRBJ2-2	TGTGCCAGTAGATGGGGGGGAGGGATGAACACCGGGGAGCTGTTTTTT	CASRWGGGMNTGELFF
.	.	TRBV4-1	TRBJ1-1	TGCGCCAGCAGCCAACGTCATTTGAGAGTGAACACTGAAGCTTTCTTT	CASSQRHLRVNTEAFF
TRBD1	.	TRBV27	TRBJ2-1	TGTGCCAGCAGTTTGGCGGGACAGGGCCACAATGAGCAGTTCTTC	CASSLAGQGHNEQFF
TRBD1	.	TRBV19	TRBJ1-2	TGTGCCAGTAAACTTGGACAGGGCGTTGGCGGCTACACCTTC	CASKLGQGVGGYTF
.	.	TRBV5-4	TRBJ1-2	TGTGCCAGCAGCTTGGAAGAGGGGGTCTATGGCTACACCTTC	CASSLEEGVYGYTF
TRBD1	once	TRBV27	TRBJ2-5	TGTGCCAGCATTCCTACCCCGGGACAGGGGTTGGAGACCCAGTACTTC	CASIPTPGQGLETQYF
.	.	TRBV4-1	TRBJ1-5	TGCGCCAGCAGCCGGCAGGACAGAGAAAATCAGCCCCAGCATTTT	CASSRQDRENQPQHF
TRBD2	.	TRBV28	TRBJ2-3	TGTGCCAGCAGTTCCGGGACTAGCGGGCCTAGCACAGATACGCAGTATTTT	CASSSGTSGPSTDTQYF
.	.	TRBV19	TRBJ1-1	TGTGCCACTATTATGGCGGGCAGGACCAACACTGAAGCTTTCTTT	CATIMAGRTNTEAFF
.	.	TRBV4-1	TRBJ2-3	TGCGCCAGCAGCCAGAAGAGGCGGCGGGCTAGCACAGATACGCAGTATTTT	CASSQKRRRASTDTQYF
.	.	TRBV19	TRBJ1-5	TGTGCCAGTAGCCTCCTTGGCCAGCCCCAGCATTTT	CASSLLGQPQHF
TRBD2	.	TRBV28	TRBJ2-1	TGTGCCAGCAGCCCGTGGACTAGCGGGAATGGAGGTGAGCAGTTCTTC	CASSPWTSGNGGEQFF
.	.	TRBV19	TRBJ2-2	TGTGCCAGTAGTATAGACACGAACACCGGGGAGCTGTTTTTT	CASSIDTNTGELFF
TRBD1	.	TRBV4-2	TRBJ2-3	TGTGCCAGCAGCCGAGTAAAAGGCGGGACAGGGAGCACAGATACGCAGTATTTT	CASSRVKGGTGSTDTQYF